This passage covers 29 T cell receptor beta chains from one sample sequenced in a study of blood T cell repertoires in COVID-19. Clones were read by immunoSEQ multiplex PCR, and TCRdb kept only the in-frame ones, dropping some. The table shows 250,000 to 350,000 clones, with 83% occurring only once. The sequencing sample was made of peripheral blood. The receptor set was obtained from a woman aged 50 to 65 with acute or convalescent COVID-19.

V and J are TRBV30 and TRBJ1-1; a weak D match, TRBD1 (5 bases). Germline-derived CDR1 and CDR2 are GTSNPN and SVGIG (reference sequence). V shed 3 bases and J shed 3 bases, with 20 bases lying between them. This CDR3 region has 16 residues. CDR3 region: CAWSLLDIWGDTEAFF. Here the CDR3 DNA reads TGTGCCTGGAGCCTACTGGACATATGGGGGGACACTGAAGCTTTCTTT.

The rearrangement links TRBV6-1 to TRBJ2-7; TRBD1 might be the D (5 bases). This CDR3 region has 14 residues. CDR1 MNHNS and CDR2 SASEGT come from the germline V gene. The ends were cut back, 1 base at V and 3 bases at J, with 10 bases in the middle. The CDR3 sequence: CASSEVAGYYEQYV. CDR3 in DNA: TGTGCCAGCAGTGAAGTCGCAGGGTACTACGAGCAGTACGTC.

This clone was found many times. J is TRBJ2-5 and V is TRBV27, with D maybe TRBD2 (6 bases). The CDR3 loop spans 17 amino acids. Per germline, CDR1 MNHEY and CDR2 SMNVEV (reference sequence). The V and J ends lost 0 bases and 0 bases respectively, with 14 bases between them. The CDR3 here is CASSLSYGGAYQETQYF. DNA for the CDR3: TGTGCCAGCAGTTTATCCTATGGCGGGGCCTACCAAGAGACCCAGTACTTC.

The V and J genes are TRBV7-2 and TRBJ1-1; D call uncertain. The length of the CDR3 is 14 residues. Germline V CDR1 and CDR2: SGHTA, FQGNSA. V dropped 1 base and J dropped 1 base, with 7 bases sitting between them. Here the CDR3 DNA reads TGTGCCAGCAGCTTAGTGCGAGGGAACACTGAAGCTTTCTTT. This gives the protein CASSLVRGNTEAFF. Together with reference TRBV7-2 and TRBJ1-1, the CDR3 gives the full variable domain: GAGVSQSPSNKVTEKGKDVELRCDPISGHTALYWYRQSLGQGLEFLIYFQGNSAPDKSGLPSDRFSAERTGGSVSTLTIQRTQQEDSAVYLCASSLVRGNTEAFFGQGTRLTVV.

The chain combines TRBV21-1 with TRBJ2-7; the DNA was not used to check the table's D call, TRBD1. TRBV21-1 is a pseudogene. The CDR3 is made up of 16 amino acids. CDR3 coding DNA: TGTGCCAGCAGCAAAGGATTCAGGGGGCTAAGGGAAGAGCAGTACTTC. Residues: CASSKGFRGLREEQYF.

The chain is built from TRBV29-1 and TRBJ2-7; tentative D call: TRBD1 (5 bases). Germline CDR1 is SQVTM and CDR2 is ANQGSEA. The length of the CDR3 is 14 residues. The V end was cut by 6 bases, the J end by 5 bases, with 20 bases between. The CDR3 loop reads CSVVWQGSFHEQYF. CDR3 DNA: TGCAGCGTCGTCTGGCAGGGAAGTTTCCACGAGCAGTACTTC.

The chain carries TRBV3-1 (or the pseudogene TRBV3-2) and TRBJ1-3, with a weak D call TRBD1 (5 bases). CDR1 and CDR2 from the germline V gene are LGHDT and YNNKEL (reference sequence). CDR3 length: 13 amino acids. V was pared by 8 bases and J by 4 bases, with 12 bases between. This chain's CDR3 is CASGFQGGNTIYF. The CDR3 DNA reads as TGTGCCAGCGGCTTTCAGGGAGGAAACACCATATATTTT.

The rearrangement uses TRBV25-1 and TRBJ2-5; 7 bases fit TRBD1. The germline gives CDR1 MGHDK, CDR2 SYGVNS. This CDR3 has 15 residues. The V gene end was trimmed by 5 bases and the J gene end by 5 bases; junction bases not matched to a gene: 11. CDR3 region: CASSLQRQGWETQYF. The CDR3 DNA sequence: TGTGCCAGCAGTCTCCAGAGACAGGGTTGGGAGACCCAGTACTTC.

This chain connects TRBV9 to TRBJ1-5; D unclear. The CDR3 consists of 15 residues. Germline V gives CDR1 SGDLS, CDR2 YYNGEE. V was trimmed by 3 bases and J by 0 bases, leaving 10 bases between them. CDR3 amino acids: CASSAPGYSNQPQHF. The CDR3 DNA is TGTGCCAGCAGCGCGCCGGGTTATAGCAATCAGCCCCAGCATTTT.

The J gene is TRBJ2-7, the V gene TRBV5-1, with TRBD1 as a possible D gene (6 bases). CDR1 is SGHRS, CDR2 YFSETQ, per germline. V lost 3 bases to trimming and J lost 6 bases, with 13 bases between them. This CDR3 spans 13 amino acids. CDR3 sequence: CASSWAGEGEQYV. For the CDR3, the DNA is TGCGCCAGCAGCTGGGCAGGGGAAGGCGAGCAGTACGTC.

The rearrangement joins TRBV7-8 to TRBJ2-7; possible D gene TRBD2, 5 bases. V was pared by 2 bases and J by 3 bases, with 11 bases between. Germline lookup yields CDR1 SGHVS and CDR2 FQNEAQ. This CDR3 region has 14 residues. The CDR3 nucleotides are TGTGCCAGCAGCTTAACGGGGAAGTTCTACGAGCAGTACTTC. Amino acid sequence: CASSLTGKFYEQYF. Using reference TRBV7-8 and TRBJ2-7 for the parts outside the CDR3, the full variable domain is GAGVSQSPRYKVAKRGQDVALRCDPISGHVSLFWYQQALGQGPEFLTYFQNEAQLDKSGLPSDRFFAERPEGSVSTLKIQRTQQEDSAVYLCASSLTGKFYEQYFGPGTRLTVT.

The chain recombines TRBV6-2 or TRBV6-3 with TRBJ2-3; unclear D gene. The CDR3 totals 16 residues. Germline V gene lookup returns CDR1 MNHEY and CDR2 SVGEGT. Trimming left V 4 bases short and J 6 bases short, with 20 bases between. Here the CDR3 reads CASSSPASALMDTQYF. The CDR3 region has the DNA TGTGCCAGCAGTTCCCCCGCAAGCGCCCTTATGGATACGCAGTATTTT.

The chain employs TRBV19 and TRBJ2-7, with a tentative D call TRBD1 (6 bases). V was trimmed by 10 bases and J by 3 bases, leaving 19 bases between them. Per the germline V gene, CDR1 is LNHDA and CDR2 is SQIVND (reference sequence). The CDR3 loop spans 14 amino acids. The CDR3 DNA follows: TGTGCCACCTCAGAGGGCAGGGGAAGCTACGAGCAGTACTTC. It codes for CATSEGRGSYEQYF.

This clone has more than one count but fewer than ten. The genes are TRBV6-6 and TRBJ1-5; D gene uncertain. The CDR3 contains 13 residues. CDR1 and CDR2 from the germline V gene are MNHNY and SVGAGI (reference sequence). V was clipped by 8 bases and J by 0 bases, with 8 bases between them. The CDR3 loop reads CASRYDSNQPQHF. The CDR3 nucleotides are TGTGCCAGCCGGTACGATAGCAATCAGCCCCAGCATTTT.

The chain recombines TRBV7-3 with TRBJ2-1; the match to TRBD2 covers 11 bases. Germline assignment: CDR1 SGHTA and CDR2 FQGTGA. The CDR3 has 17 residues. The ends lost 4 bases at V and 7 bases at J; junction bases unmatched: 12. The CDR3 bases are TGTGCCAGCAGCTCCGAACCCGGGACTAGCGGCGTTAATGAGCAGTTCTTC. Its translation is CASSSEPGTSGVNEQFF. The whole variable domain, filled in from reference TRBV7-3 and TRBJ2-1, reads GAGVSQTPSNKVTEKGKYVELRCDPISGHTALYWYRQSLGQGPEFLIYFQGTGAADDSGLPNDRFFAVRPEGSVSTLKIQRTERGDSAVYLCASSSEPGTSGVNEQFFGPGTRLTVL.

The V and J genes are TRBV19 and TRBJ2-1; a weak D match, TRBD1 (5 bases). Germline V CDR1 and CDR2: LNHDA, SQIVND (reference sequence). The CDR3 sequence is 15 residues long. V was cut by 5 bases and J by 6 bases, with 17 bases left in between. CDR3 sequence reads: CASSAQGGYGNEQFF. The DNA for the CDR3 is TGTGCCAGTAGTGCCCAGGGTGGGTACGGCAATGAGCAGTTCTTC.

The CDR3 DNA is TGTGCCAGCAGTTGGACTAGCGGGAGGCCAGAGGAGCAGTTCTTC. It is translated as CASSWTSGRPEEQFF. This chain links TRBV27 with TRBJ2-1; 14 nucleotides align to TRBD2. Germline V gene sequence: CDR1 MNHEY, CDR2 SMNVEV (reference sequence). Trimming took 4 bases from V and 10 from J; bases not matched to a gene: 6. This CDR3 has 15 amino acids.

This clone appeared a single time. The chain combines TRBV7-9 with TRBJ1-3; 7 bases agree with TRBD1. J was trimmed by 4 bases and V by 1 base; bases with no gene match: 1. CDR1 is SEHNR and CDR2 is FQNEAQ in the germline V gene (reference sequence). The CDR3 totals 14 residues. The CDR3 DNA reads as TGTGCCAGCAGCTTAGAACAGGGGGGAAACACCATATATTTT. Its translation is CASSLEQGGNTIYF. Full variable domain (remainder filled in from reference TRBV7-9 and TRBJ1-3): DTGVSQNPRHKITKRGQNVTFRCDPISEHNRLYWYRQTLGQGPEFLTYFQNEAQLEKSRLLSDRFSAERPKGSFSTLEIQRTEQGDSAMYLCASSLEQGGNTIYFGEGSWLTVV.

About this clone: This sample also contains other DNA sequences that code for the same CDR3. The chain links TRBV20-1 to TRBJ2-1; D ambiguous. Per germline, CDR1 DFQATT and CDR2 SNEGSKA (reference sequence). The CDR3 length is 11 residues. V was trimmed by 3 bases and J by 2 bases, leaving 2 bases between them. Here the CDR3 DNA reads TGCAGTGCTAGCGCCTACAATGAGCAGTTCTTC. This gives the protein CSASAYNEQFF.

The rearrangement joins TRBV11-3 to TRBJ2-5, with 12 bases that match TRBD2. The length of the CDR3 is 16 residues. CDR1 and CDR2 from the germline V gene are SGHNT and YENEEA. The V and J ends lost 1 base and 3 bases, in that order; junction bases with no gene match: 3. The CDR3 reads CASSLGRTSGKETQYF. The CDR3 coding sequence is TGTGCCAGCAGCTTAGGCCGGACTAGCGGGAAAGAGACCCAGTACTTC.

J is TRBJ2-1 and V is TRBV12-3 or TRBV12-4; D gene ambiguous. V shed 3 bases and J shed 9 bases, with 6 bases lying between them. The CDR3 covers 11 residues. The CDR3 DNA sequence: TGTGCCAGCAGTTTTTACGGTGAGCAGTTCTTC. Translation gives CASSFYGEQFF.

This chain joins TRBV2 and TRBJ1-5; D is perhaps TRBD1 (6 bases). Germline-derived CDR1 and CDR2 are SNHLY and FYNNEI. V lost 5 bases and J lost 3, with 11 bases in between. The CDR3 spans 14 residues. The CDR3 DNA is TGTGCCAGCAGTTTACAGGGTCTCAATCAGCCCCAGCATTTT. Translated, it gives CASSLQGLNQPQHF.

This clone was found a few times. This rearrangement joins TRBV4-3 to TRBJ2-7; TRBD2 matches 7 bases. J lost 0 bases, V lost 4 bases, and 6 bases had no gene match. Germline values: CDR1 LGHNA, CDR2 YSLEER. The CDR3 covers 15 residues. CDR3 region: CASSRDTSASYEQYF. The CDR3 DNA reads TGCGCCAGCAGCCGAGATACTAGCGCCTCCTACGAGCAGTACTTC.

This rearrangement joins TRBV5-1 to TRBJ2-1; possibly TRBD2 for D (6 bases). Per germline, CDR1 SGHRS and CDR2 YFSETQ. The CDR3 has 15 amino acids. V lost 0 bases, J lost 2 bases, and 9 bases lay in between. The CDR3 nucleotides read TGCGCCAGCAGCTTGGAAGGGAGGACCTACAATGAGCAGTTCTTC. This gives the protein CASSLEGRTYNEQFF.

This clone was seen many times. This specimen includes other DNA sequences encoding the same CDR3. The chain uses TRBV6-5 and TRBJ1-3; 7 bases are a match to TRBD1. The CDR3 has 15 residues. With V trimmed by 6 bases and J by 0 bases, 5 bases remained unmatched. CDR1 is MNHEY and CDR2 is SVGAGI in the germline V gene. The CDR3 sequence is CASRPGTASGNTIYF. CDR3 DNA: TGTGCCAGCAGACCAGGGACAGCCTCTGGAAACACCATATATTTT.

The V and J genes are TRBV19 and TRBJ1-2; no reliable D call. The ends were cut back, 3 bases at V and 1 base at J, with 9 bases in the middle. The length of the CDR3 is 14 residues. Germline-derived CDR1 and CDR2 are LNHDA and SQIVND (reference sequence). The CDR3 DNA reads as TGTGCCAGTAGTATTAAACTTCGTAACTATGGCTACACCTTC. Translated: CASSIKLRNYGYTF.

This clone turned up a few times. The V and J genes are TRBV6-4 and TRBJ2-1, with 7 bases matching TRBD1. Germline V gene data show CDR1 as MRHNA and CDR2 as SNTAGT. The J segment lost 4 bases and the V segment lost 2 bases, leaving 5 bases of the junction unmatched. This CDR3 has 15 residues. The CDR3 is CASSDDPGGYNEQFF. The CDR3 DNA follows: TGTGCCAGCAGTGACGACCCAGGGGGATACAATGAGCAGTTCTTC.

The V gene is TRBV16, the J gene TRBJ2-7, with D possibly matching TRBD1 (5 bases). The CDR3 extends over 14 amino acids. V lost 3 bases and J lost 4, with 13 bases in between. Germline CDR1 KGHSY, CDR2 FQNENV. CDR3: CASSHVAQVYEQYF. The CDR3 DNA reads as TGTGCCAGCAGCCATGTTGCACAGGTTTACGAGCAGTACTTC.

As DNA, the CDR3 is TGTGCCAGCAGCTTAACGGGAGGGCCCGGGGAGACCCAGTACTTC. It is translated as CASSLTGGPGETQYF. This chain connects TRBV7-3 to TRBJ2-5, with TRBD2 matching over 7 bases. This CDR3 has 15 amino acids. The germline V gene has CDR1 SGHTA and CDR2 FQGTGA. Unmatched junction bases numbered 6, after V lost 0 bases and J lost 5 bases.